The 17 T cell receptor beta chains below were found in one sample sequenced in a study of graft-versus-host responses after intestinal transplantation. Repertoires were generated with immunoSEQ multiplex PCR, while TCRdb's copy carries only in-frame clones and drops some. The table shows 130,000 to 150,000 clones, with 85% to 95% occurring only once. For these receptors, no antigen is known. The sample in question was unstimulated CD4+ T cells sorted from spleen or lymph node cells, obtained before intestinal transplant. The receptor set was obtained from a human donor who received an intestinal transplant.

The count of this clone is one. The chain joins TRBV28 to TRBJ1-4, with 7 bases lining up with TRBD1. This CDR3 region has 16 residues. The germline V gene encodes CDR1 MDHEN and CDR2 SYDVKM. The junction had 8 bases not matched to a gene; V was cut back by 6 bases and J by 1 base. The CDR3: CASSRQGGGTNEKLFF. CDR3 DNA: TGTGCCAGCAGCAGACAGGGCGGGGGAACTAATGAAAAACTGTTTTTT.

This clone was observed once. The chain is built from TRBV27 and TRBJ1-1; D is perhaps TRBD1 (5 bases). Germline CDR1 reads MNHEY; CDR2 reads SMNVEV (reference sequence). V was trimmed by 4 bases and J by 5 bases, leaving 11 bases between them. The CDR3 totals 13 residues. The CDR3 protein is CASSYEGRTEAFF. In DNA, the CDR3 is TGTGCCAGCAGTTACGAGGGGCGAACTGAAGCTTTCTTT.

The chain is built from TRBV11-3 and TRBJ2-3; no firm D call. The ends were cut back, 5 bases at V and 1 base at J, with 10 bases in the middle. The CDR3 has 14 residues. Germline lookup yields CDR1 SGHNT and CDR2 YENEEA. CDR3 residues: CASSPSPRTDTQYF. The CDR3 region has the DNA TGTGCCAGCAGCCCTTCTCCCCGCACAGATACGCAGTATTTT. Supplemented by reference TRBV11-3 and TRBJ2-3, the full variable domain reads EAGVVQSPRYKIIEKKQPVAFWCNPISGHNTLYWYLQNLGQGPELLIRYENEEAVDDSQLPKDRFSAERLKGVDSTLKIQPAELGDSAVYLCASSPSPRTDTQYFGPGTRLTVL.

CDR3 amino acids: CASSDSKRDTIYF. The CDR3 nucleotides read TGCGCCAGCAGTGATTCCAAACGGGACACCATATATTTT. This chain links TRBV10-2 with TRBJ1-3; D call uncertain. In germline, CDR1 is WSHSY, CDR2 SAAADI. V lost 3 bases and J lost 8, with 11 bases in between. CDR3 size: 13 residues.

The V call is TRBV18, the J call TRBJ2-5; tentatively, D is TRBD1 (6 bases). The CDR3 is made up of 13 amino acids. Between the trimmed V and J ends, which lost 6 bases and 9 bases, there was a span of 17 bases. CDR1 and CDR2 (germline): KGHSH, LQKENI. This chain's CDR3 is CASSLGQWPAQYF. The CDR3 DNA reads TGTGCCAGCTCGCTCGGACAGTGGCCGGCCCAGTACTTC.

This chain uses TRBV28 with TRBJ1-1; D is possibly TRBD1 (6 bases). Trimming took 1 base from V and 1 from J, leaving 10 bases between them. From germline, CDR1 is MDHEN and CDR2 SYDVKM. The CDR3 sequence is 15 residues long. CDR3 bases: TGTGCCAGCAGTTTATTGGTGACAGGGAACACTGAAGCTTTCTTT. Protein product: CASSLLVTGNTEAFF.

This chain uses TRBV28 with TRBJ1-4, with 11 bases fitting TRBD1. The junction had 11 bases not matched to a gene; V was cut back by 5 bases and J by 0 bases. The CDR3 loop spans 19 amino acids. CDR1 MDHEN and CDR2 SYDVKM come from the germline V gene. Here the CDR3 DNA reads TGTGCCAGCAGTAGTAATTGGGACAGGGGGTTTGCAACTAATGAAAAACTGTTTTTT. Its translation is CASSSNWDRGFATNEKLFF.

This clone appeared a single time. The V and J genes are TRBV27 and TRBJ2-5; D may correspond to TRBD1 or TRBD2 (6 bases each). Trimming took off 4 bases at V and 5 bases at J, with 20 bases between the two ends. The CDR3 spans 16 residues. Per germline, CDR1 MNHEY and CDR2 SMNVEV (reference sequence). The CDR3 DNA reads TGTGCCAGCAGTTCGACGGGACCACCCGGGGGCGAGACCCAGTACTTC. As protein: CASSSTGPPGGETQYF.

V and J are TRBV18 and TRBJ2-3; D remains unclear. Germline loops: CDR1 KGHSH, CDR2 LQKENI. Trimming pared 6 bases from V and 0 bases from J, leaving 4 bases between. The CDR3 runs to 12 residues. Here the CDR3 DNA reads TGTGCCAGCTCCCCTAGCACAGATACGCAGTATTTT. Translating gives CASSPSTDTQYF.

The gene calls are TRBV30 and TRBJ2-5, with 7 bases matching TRBD1. The end of the DNA fits TRBJ2-7 better, so the J call may be wrong. Germline V gene data show CDR1 as GTSNPN and CDR2 as SVGIG (reference sequence). The CDR3 consists of 14 residues. The CDR3 protein is CAYSNRGLSYEQYF. Written as DNA, the CDR3 is TGTGCCTACTCCAACAGGGGCCTCTCCTACGAGCAGTACTTC.

Here the CDR3 DNA reads TGTGCCAGCAGCTCAACAGGGGTCGTTGCCACCGGGGAGCTGTTTTTT. Translating gives CASSSTGVVATGELFF. The chain joins TRBV2 to TRBJ2-2, with 7 bases aligning to TRBD1. The V gene end was trimmed by 6 bases and the J gene end by 4 bases; junction bases not matched to a gene: 11. Germline CDR1 is SNHLY and CDR2 is FYNNEI. The CDR3 runs 16 residues.

The V gene is TRBV4-1, the J gene TRBJ2-7; TRBD1 matches 11 bases. The CDR3 spans 15 residues. Germline CDR1 and CDR2: MGHRA and YSYEKL. Trimming cost V 0 bases and J 3 bases; bases outside gene matches: 1. CDR3 loop: CASSQEGTGGYEQYF. The CDR3 region has the DNA TGCGCCAGCAGCCAAGAGGGGACAGGGGGCTACGAGCAGTACTTC.

V is TRBV5-1 and J is TRBJ1-1; 9 positions match TRBD1. The J segment lost 5 bases and the V segment lost 1 base, leaving 6 bases of the junction unmatched. Germline assignment: CDR1 SGHRS and CDR2 YFSETQ. This CDR3 spans 15 amino acids. The CDR3 nucleotides are TGCGCCAGCAGCTTGCAGGGACAGGGTTCTACTGAAGCTTTCTTT. Protein sequence: CASSLQGQGSTEAFF.

The chain employs TRBV7-8 and TRBJ1-5; 10 bases fit TRBD1. V lost 2 bases and J lost 7; bases outside the gene matches: 2. Germline lookup yields CDR1 SGHVS and CDR2 FQNEAQ. The CDR3 is 14 amino acids. CDR3 DNA sequence: TGTGCCAGCAGCTTAAAGGACAGGGGGCAGCCCCAGCATTTT. Protein product: CASSLKDRGQPQHF.

This chain uses TRBV19 with TRBJ1-1; D may be TRBD1 (5 bases). V was cut by 2 bases and J by 1 base, with 11 bases left in between. The CDR3 runs 15 residues. Germline CDR1 and CDR2: LNHDA and SQIVND (reference sequence). CDR3 sequence (DNA): TGTGCCAGTAGTATATGGGGCACGGGGAACACTGAAGCTTTCTTT. Translation: CASSIWGTGNTEAFF.

The J gene is TRBJ2-3, the V gene TRBV7-6; the D gene could be TRBD1 or TRBD2 (6 bases each). CDR1 is SGHVS and CDR2 is FNYEAQ in the germline V gene. Trimming shortened V by 9 bases and J by 3 bases, and 13 bases separated the two germline ends. This CDR3 spans 13 amino acids. CDR3 DNA sequence: TGTGCCAGTAGACTAGGGGGGACAGATACGCAGTATTTT. Amino acid sequence: CASRLGGTDTQYF.

Note on this clone: In this CDR3 the conserved last residue, phenylalanine or tryptophan, is missing, so a read error is likely. The J gene is TRBJ2-7, the V gene TRBV5-1; the match to TRBD1 covers 9 bases. V was pared by 3 bases and J by 0 bases, with 7 bases of the junction left unmatched. This CDR3 has 16 amino acids. Germline CDR1 reads SGHRS; CDR2 reads YFSETQ. The DNA of the CDR3 is TGCGCCAGCAGCTCCCGGGCGGGACAGGGCTCCTACGAGCAGTACCTC. This translates into CASSSRAGQGSYEQYL.